A selection of T cell receptor beta chains follows, all from one sample in a study of T cells in Graves' hyperthyroidism and ophthalmopathy. TCRdb ran MiXCR on the multiplex PCR reads and lists one entry per CDR3 protein. The sample records 550,000 to 650,000 distinct CDR3 sequences, around 14% being singletons. Sequencing used blood. The receptors were gathered from a woman aged 25-40 years with Graves' hyperthyroidism that later progressed to Graves' ophthalmopathy. CDR3s include the opening cysteine and the closing phenylalanine or tryptophan. D genes are given only for firm matches. Size is omitted from some rows. Given values are once, few, many or a class for expanded clones.

CDR3 DNA | CDR3 protein | J gene | clone size | V gene | D gene
TGTGCCAGCAGTTTAAGGGACAGGCCTAACTATGGCTACACCTTC | CASSLRDRPNYGYTF | TRBJ1-2 | many | TRBV27 | TRBD1
TGTGCCAGCAGCCAAGTTTTCCACCACAGGTCCTACAATGAGCAGTTCTTC | CASSQVFHHRSYNEQFF | TRBJ2-1 | - | TRBV14 | -
TGTGCCAGCAGAACTAGCGGGTACAATGAGCAGTTCTTC | CASRTSGYNEQFF | TRBJ2-1 | many | TRBV6-1 | TRBD2
TGTGCCAGCAGTGAAGAGGGGAGGAATTCACCCCTCCACTTT | CASSEEGRNSPLHF | TRBJ1-6 | many | TRBV2 | -
TGTGCCAGCAGTTCCACCCAAAGCGGACTAGCGGGAAAAAATGAGCAGTTCTTC | CASSSTQSGLAGKNEQFF | TRBJ2-1 | many | TRBV6-1 | TRBD2
TGTGCTAGTGGGCCTGGGACCCTTGGCCCTGGGGGCTACACCTTC | CASGPGTLGPGGYTF | TRBJ1-2 | many | TRBV12-5 | -
TGTGCCAGCAGCGCTCCCGCCCTGGATACGCAGTATTTT | CASSAPALDTQYF | TRBJ2-3 | many | TRBV6-2/TRBV6-3 | -
TGTGCCAGCAGTTATTTGGGGGAGGGCTCTTACGAGCAGTACTTC | CASSYLGEGSYEQYF | TRBJ2-7 | few | TRBV6-5 | TRBD2
TGTGCCAGCAGCCTAGGTCCGGGACTAGAGAACTACGAGCAGTACTTC | CASSLGPGLENYEQYF | TRBJ2-7 | many | TRBV12-3/TRBV12-4 | TRBD2
TGTGCCAGCAGTCCCCAGACGGGTCAGCCCCAGCATTTT | CASSPQTGQPQHF | TRBJ1-5 | - | TRBV27 | -
TGTGCCACCAGTGATTTGGTTAGCGGGAGTGAGACCCAGTACTTC | CATSDLVSGSETQYF | TRBJ2-5 | many | TRBV24-1 | TRBD2
TGTGCCAGCAGTCCAGGGCCGGGCAATCAGCCCCAGCATTTT | CASSPGPGNQPQHF | TRBJ1-5 | many | TRBV28 | -
TGTGCCAGCAGCATATCGGGGGGGAACACTGAAGCTTTCTTT | CASSISGGNTEAFF | TRBJ1-1 | many | TRBV19 | -
TGCAGTGCTAGCGCCGGGACAGGGGACGGCTACGAGCAGTACTTC | CSASAGTGDGYEQYF | TRBJ2-7 | many | TRBV20-1 | TRBD1
TGCGCCAGCAGCCTCAGGGGGAGGAACACTGAAGCTTTCTTT | CASSLRGRNTEAFF | TRBJ1-1 | many | TRBV4-3 | TRBD1
TGTGCCAGCAGTGCGGGACAGGGGGCCAGTCAGCCCCAGCATTTT | CASSAGQGASQPQHF | TRBJ1-5 | many | TRBV25-1 | TRBD1
TGTGCCAGCACCCTCTACGGACAGACGTCTCGGCCCGATACGCAGTATTTT | CASTLYGQTSRPDTQYF | TRBJ2-3 | many | TRBV27 | -
TGCGCCAGCAGCCACCCAAAGGGTATTTTTGGGGACTACGCAAACTCCTACAATGAGCAGTTCTTC | CASSHPKGIFGDYANSYNEQFF | TRBJ2-1 | few | TRBV4-3 | TRBD2
TGTGCCAGCAGCCAAATACGAACGAACACCGGGGAGCTGTTTTTT | CASSQIRTNTGELFF | TRBJ2-2 | many | TRBV6-1 | -
TGTGCCAGCAACCTAGGCGGGGCGGGCGGGTCGCATCAGCCCCAGCATTTT | CASNLGGAGGSHQPQHF | TRBJ1-5 | - | TRBV6-5 | -
TGTGCCAGCAGTTTAATATGGGGGGCTGCTGAAGCTTTCTTT | CASSLIWGAAEAFF | TRBJ1-1 | many | TRBV27 | -
TGTGCCAGCAGGGCTCCAACTAATGAAAAACTGTTTTTT | CASRAPTNEKLFF | TRBJ1-4 | many | TRBV12-3/TRBV12-4 | -
TGTGCCAGCAGAGGGGCGAGCACCGGGGAGCTGTTTTTT | CASRGASTGELFF | TRBJ2-2 | - | TRBV6-1 | -
TGTGCCAGCAGAGCCATGGGGGCCTCCTACGAGCAGTACTTC | CASRAMGASYEQYF | TRBJ2-7 | few | TRBV6-1 | -
TGTGCCAGCAGTCACGAAGTCCCGGTGGGATCCTACGAGCAGTACTTC | CASSHEVPVGSYEQYF | TRBJ2-7 | few | TRBV6-5 | -
TGTGCCAGCAGTCAACGTCACCCACTGAACACTGAAGCTTTCTTT | CASSQRHPLNTEAFF | TRBJ1-1 | few | TRBV27 | -
TGTGCCAGCAGCCCACTTCTGGACACGATCTCTGGAAACACCATATATTTT | CASSPLLDTISGNTIYF | TRBJ1-3 | many | TRBV14 | -
TGTGCCAGTAGTAAGGGACAGGGGGGCGGCGAGCAGTACTTC | CASSKGQGGGEQYF | TRBJ2-7 | - | TRBV19 | TRBD1
TGCGCCAGCAGTGGACAGGGGGCCTACGAGCAGTACTTC | CASSGQGAYEQYF | TRBJ2-7 | many | TRBV10-2 | TRBD1
TGTGCCAGCAGTTACGGCGGGTCATACACAGATACGCAGTATTTT | CASSYGGSYTDTQYF | TRBJ2-3 | many | TRBV6-6 | -
TGTGCCAGCAGTTTCCCCGGGACAGGGCTTTACAATGAGCAGTTCTTC | CASSFPGTGLYNEQFF | TRBJ2-1 | many | TRBV27 | TRBD1
TGTGCCAGCAGTTGGAAGGGGGCTTCTGGAAACACCATATATTTT | CASSWKGASGNTIYF | TRBJ1-3 | few | TRBV12-3/TRBV12-4 | TRBD1
TGCGCCAGCAGCTTGGCAGGGTTCTCGGATCAGCCCCAGCATTTT | CASSLAGFSDQPQHF | TRBJ1-5 | few | TRBV5-1 | -
TGTGCCAGCTCACCCGTGAGGGGGACAAACACCGGGGAGCTGTTTTTT | CASSPVRGTNTGELFF | TRBJ2-2 | many | TRBV18 | -
TGCAGCGTTATCGGACCGGGGACTTTGAACGAGCAGTACTTC | CSVIGPGTLNEQYF | TRBJ2-7 | many | TRBV29-1 | -
TGTGCCTGGAGTAAAGACACACAGGGGGCTGAGGGCTACACCTTC | CAWSKDTQGAEGYTF | TRBJ1-2 | few | TRBV30 | TRBD1
TGCGCCAGCAGTAGGACACAGAACCACGAGCAGTACTTC | CASSRTQNHEQYF | TRBJ2-7 | many | TRBV10-1 | -
TGTGCCAGCAGCCTCTGGGAAGGCTACACCTTC | CASSLWEGYTF | TRBJ1-2 | many | TRBV28 | -
TGTGCCAGCAGCGTAGGGGTCGGATACGAGCAGTACTTC | CASSVGVGYEQYF | TRBJ2-7 | many | TRBV9 | -
TGCAGTGCTAGGCGTCTAAGGGCCTACAATGAGCAGTTCTTC | CSARRLRAYNEQFF | TRBJ2-1 | - | TRBV20-1 | -
TGTGCCAGCAGTGAATCAGGACAGGGTCCCTATGGCTACACCTTC | CASSESGQGPYGYTF | TRBJ1-2 | - | TRBV25-1 | TRBD1
TGTGCCTCCAGAATGAATCCCATGAACACTGAAGCTTTCTTT | CASRMNPMNTEAFF | TRBJ1-1 | many | TRBV30 | -